In its sample, the clone carrying this T cell receptor beta chain was seen a few times. As yet, its antigen is unknown. The sample originates from a study of T-cell reconstitution after alpha-beta-depleted transplantation in children. Study results and caveats: Newly generated T cells supplied most T-cell counts and diversity one year post-transplant. There were reportedly several hundred expanded graft clones from which alpha-beta T cells came about two months after transplant.

Construction of the TCRbeta library involved unique molecular identifiers. TCRdb reprocessed the PCR reads via MiXCR and lists one record per CDR3 protein. The data show roughly 400,000 distinct CDR3 sequences, around two fifths seen once. Germline-derived CDR1 and CDR2 are MDHEN and SYDVKM. The CDR3 runs to 14 residues. V lost 6 bases, J lost 2 bases, and 12 bases lay in between. Material: PBMCs, obtained before TCRalphabeta/CD19-depleted stem cell transplant. This receptor was identified in a girl aged 2 to 9 with aplastic anemia, due to receive a stem cell transplant. The chain couples TRBV28 to TRBJ2-3; D possibly corresponds to TRBD2 (6 bases). CDR3 in amino acids: CASSHGSLTDTQYF. In nucleotides, the CDR3 is TGTGCCAGCAGCCACGGGAGCCTCACAGATACGCAGTATTTT.